This T cell receptor beta chain was identified in a study of shared clonotypes between healthy human individuals. Template for every sorted-subset replicate PCR totaled about 0.2 ug DNA, 25,000 to 35,000 T cell genomes. Sequencing was performed with immunoSEQ multiplex PCR; in TCRdb, only in-frame clones are kept and a portion is missing. The sample includes 110,000 or so clones, more than 65% of them seen just once. This clone was seen a handful of times. The target antigen is unknown. This CDR3 comprises 15 residues. Germline V CDR1 and CDR2: LNHDA, SQIVND (reference sequence). The V gene lost 3 bases and the J gene lost 4 bases, with 15 bases spanning the gap. General observations from the study: Memory subsets generally showed smaller estimated richness than naive subsets did.

The specimen sequenced was memory CD8+ T cells sorted from blood. Sample subset: CD45RO+ cells pooled with CCR7-negative TemRA cells. V gene TRBV19 combines with J gene TRBJ1-2, with D uncertain. The TCR comes from a woman aged 25 to 45 in good health. CDR3 loop: CASSMGSRLTYGYTF. CDR3 nucleotides: TGTGCCAGTAGTATGGGTTCGCGCCTTACCTATGGCTACACCTTC.